This TCR beta chain was profiled in a study of cytomegalovirus exposure and HLA in healthy donors. Points from the study as a whole: TCR beta V segments were, for the most part, productive about 87% or about 30% of the time in an earlier analysis. Certain sequence variants were highly shared and formed a cluster, and this cluster was likely a sequencing artifact. Confirmation was obtained in vitro that a few CMV-associated chains are specific for CMV antigens. Researchers catalogued 150 or so TCR beta chains as cytomegalovirus-associated.

The V gene's germline CDR1 is PRHDT and CDR2 FYEKMQ (reference sequence). CDR3 length equals 15 residues. V lost 4 bases, J lost 0 bases, and 5 bases stayed unmatched. Comment on this clone: Its antigen is unknown.

The PCR ran on 60 Vbeta and 13 Jbeta primers. The data were produced by immunoSEQ multiplex PCR, yet TCRdb's version contains in-frame clones alone and is incomplete. The table shows 100,000 to 150,000 clones, with around 75% occurring only once. Sequenced material: PBMCs. The source of this sequence is a woman between 45 and 60 years old in good health and CMV-seropositive. The V gene is TRBV13, the J gene TRBJ1-2; TRBD1 aligns across 7 bases. CDR3 in amino acids: CASSSDRVANYGYTF. CDR3 nucleotides: TGTGCCAGCAGCTCCGACAGGGTAGCTAACTATGGCTACACCTTC.